Below are 11 T cell receptor beta chains sequenced from a single sample in a study of blood T cell repertoires in COVID-19 (TCRdb year 2020). The library relied on the immunoSEQ multiplex PCR assay. Here the immuneACCESS table is served through TCRdb, limited to in-frame sequences with V and J called. Missing clones are a known gap in these copies; in checked studies unresolved V genes cover under half, and the rest lacks a known reason. The sample table holds 180,000 or so clones, of which 80% to 90% were seen once. The ten biggest clones cover approximately 4% of the sample. Sequences were obtained from peripheral blood. The receptors come from a man between 18 and 29 years old with active or convalescent COVID-19.

Here the CDR3 reads CASSKLAGGTEYNEQFF. The CDR3 DNA follows: TGTGCCAGTAGTAAACTAGCGGGGGGGACTGAGTACAATGAGCAGTTCTTC. The V and J genes are TRBV19 and TRBJ2-1, with TRBD2 matching over 13 bases. Germline-derived CDR1 and CDR2 are LNHDA and SQIVND (reference sequence). This CDR3 region has 17 residues. The J segment lost 4 bases and the V segment lost 4 bases, leaving 7 bases of the junction unmatched.

The V call is TRBV6-2 or TRBV6-3, the J call TRBJ1-2; the match to TRBD1 covers 7 bases. V was clipped by 4 bases and J by 4 bases; unmatched bases: 12. The germline CDR1 and CDR2 sequences are MNHEY and SVGEGT. CDR3 length equals 16 residues. The chain's CDR3 is CASSSSSRQGGYGYTF. The CDR3 coding sequence is TGTGCCAGCAGTTCATCCTCCCGACAGGGCGGCTATGGCTACACCTTC.

The CDR3 coding sequence is TGTGCCAGCAGTTTAGGACAACTCACTGAAGCTTTCTTT. It is translated as CASSLGQLTEAFF. The genes are TRBV6-6 and TRBJ1-1; the D gene is possibly TRBD1 (5 bases). Germline assignment: CDR1 MNHNY and CDR2 SVGAGI (reference sequence). Trimming removed 4 bases at V and 4 bases at J, with 10 bases between. CDR3 length: 13 amino acids.

The chain combines TRBV6-1 with TRBJ2-7; D not resolved. Germline V CDR1 and CDR2: MNHNS, SASEGT. CDR3 size: 16 residues. V lost 4 bases and J 3 bases, leaving 19 bases between the germline ends. Written as DNA, the CDR3 is TGTGCCAGCAGTGTAATCGTCCATGGCGGAATCTACGAGCAGTACGTC. Its translation: CASSVIVHGGIYEQYV.

The CDR3 sequence: CASSHRDSSYGYTF. Written as DNA, the CDR3 is TGTGCCAGTAGTCACCGGGACAGCTCCTATGGCTACACCTTC. The V and J genes are TRBV19 and TRBJ1-2; 7 bases are shared with TRBD1. The CDR3 sequence is 14 residues long. The germline V gene has CDR1 LNHDA and CDR2 SQIVND (reference sequence). Trimming took 5 bases from V and 4 from J; bases not matched to a gene: 7.

V and J are TRBV28 and TRBJ2-2, with a possible D match to TRBD2 (5 bases). With 10 bases removed from V and 4 bases from J, the gap between germline ends came to 25 bases. The CDR3 has 17 amino acids. The germline gives CDR1 MDHEN, CDR2 SYDVKM. For the CDR3, the DNA is TGTGCCACAACCACGGGGTTGCTAGCCCTGGGCACCGGGGAGCTGTTTTTT. This encodes CATTTGLLALGTGELFF.

The J gene is TRBJ2-1, the V gene TRBV3-1 (or the pseudogene TRBV3-2); TRBD2 aligns across 10 bases. Germline CDR1 reads LGHDT; CDR2 reads YNNKEL (reference sequence). The ends lost 6 bases at V and 0 bases at J; junction bases unmatched: 5. The CDR3 totals 16 residues. The CDR3 protein is CASRLAGARSYNEQFF. The CDR3, as DNA: TGTGCCAGCAGGCTAGCGGGGGCCCGCTCCTACAATGAGCAGTTCTTC.

CDR3 bases: TGTGCCAGCAGCTTAGGGGTTGGGACAGCAACGGGCTTTACCGGCAATGAGCAGTTCTTC. Amino acids: CASSLGVGTATGFTGNEQFF. The rearrangement uses TRBV7-6 and TRBJ2-1; 7 nucleotides match TRBD1. The germline V gene has CDR1 SGHVS and CDR2 FNYEAQ. The CDR3 contains 20 residues. V was clipped by 1 base and J by 6 bases; unmatched bases: 21.

V usage is TRBV14 and J usage is TRBJ2-3, with TRBD2 identical over 12 bases. CDR3 size: 16 residues. Germline V gene data show CDR1 as SGHDN and CDR2 as FVKESK. V gave up 3 bases and J gave up 0 bases; unmatched junction bases: 1. CDR3 bases: TGTGCCAGCAGCCACGGACTAGCGGGGAGCACAGATACGCAGTATTTT. Translated: CASSHGLAGSTDTQYF. The full variable domain, in which reference TRBV14 and TRBJ2-3 provide the parts outside the CDR3, is EAGVTQFPSHSVIEKGQTVTLRCDPISGHDNLYWYRRVMGKEIKFLLHFVKESKQDESGMPNNRFLAERTGGTYSTLKVQPAELEDSGVYFCASSHGLAGSTDTQYFGPGTRLTVL.

In this sample, this clone turned up once. The chain links TRBV24-1 to TRBJ1-5; unclear D gene. CDR3 size: 13 residues. V dropped 3 bases and J dropped 4 bases, with 6 bases sitting between them. Germline V gene data show CDR1 as KGHDR and CDR2 as SFDVKD. DNA of the CDR3: TGTGCCACCAGTGATGAGGGAAATCAGCCCCAGCATTTT. Protein: CATSDEGNQPQHF.

The chain combines TRBV19 with TRBJ1-5; D ambiguous. The CDR3 runs 18 residues. Germline CDR1 reads LNHDA; CDR2 reads SQIVND (reference sequence). Trimming pared 3 bases from V and 2 bases from J, leaving 20 bases between. The CDR3 nucleotides are TGTGCCAGTAGTATCCCACCCTGGTCGGGTGACGGCAATCAGCCCCAGCATTTT. It codes for CASSIPPWSGDGNQPQHF.